The 21 T cell receptor beta chains in this list originate from one sample, sequenced in a study of T cell repertoires and Cas9 in healthy adults. Repertoires were generated with immunoSEQ multiplex PCR, while TCRdb's copy carries only in-frame clones and drops some. The table has tens of thousands of clones, 90% seen once. Sequencing was done on a sample of CD4+ effector T cells (CD127+, CD25-, CD137-, CD154-) from PBMCs; culture status not recorded. These receptors were obtained from a human donor in good health.

V and J are TRBV6-4 and TRBJ1-2, with 8 bases that match TRBD1. The V and J ends lost 5 bases and 3 bases, in that order; junction bases with no gene match: 5. There are 14 residues in the CDR3. Germline values: CDR1 MRHNA, CDR2 SNTAGT. CDR3: CASSFRGQDYGYTF. In DNA, the CDR3 is TGTGCCAGCAGTTTCAGGGGGCAAGACTATGGCTACACCTTC.

The V gene is TRBV7-9, the J gene TRBJ2-5; D uncertain. There are 14 residues in the CDR3. Trimming pared 4 bases from V and 5 bases from J, leaving 14 bases between. Germline V gene data show CDR1 as SEHNR and CDR2 as FQNEAQ (reference sequence). DNA of the CDR3: TGTGCCAGCAGCTCCCCCCCCGACTCGGAGACCCAGTACTTC. Protein sequence: CASSSPPDSETQYF. Full variable domain (outside the CDR3, taken from reference TRBV7-9 and TRBJ2-5): DTGVSQNPRHKITKRGQNVTFRCDPISEHNRLYWYRQTLGQGPEFLTYFQNEAQLEKSRLLSDRFSAERPKGSFSTLEIQRTEQGDSAMYLCASSSPPDSETQYFGPGTRLLVL.

This clone was counted a single time. This chain uses TRBV5-6 with TRBJ1-1; TRBD1 might be the D (6 bases). The V and J ends lost 4 bases and 11 bases respectively, with 15 bases between them. There are 12 residues in the CDR3. CDR1 and CDR2 from the germline V gene are SGHDT and YYEEEE. CDR3 sequence reads: CASSLLQGGAFF. In nucleotides, the CDR3 is TGTGCCAGCAGCCTACTACAGGGTGGGGCTTTCTTT.

In this sample, this clone turned up a few times. The chain joins TRBV7-6 to TRBJ1-5, with D perhaps TRBD1 (5 bases). The germline V and J ends were trimmed by 2 bases and 1 base, with 12 bases remaining between them. The CDR3 totals 16 residues. Germline CDR1 reads SGHVS; CDR2 reads FNYEAQ. The CDR3 region is CASSLSGYRSNQPQHF. CDR3 coding DNA: TGTGCCAGCAGCTTATCCGGTTACAGGAGCAATCAGCCCCAGCATTTT.

The chain is built from TRBV10-3 and TRBJ2-3, with 9 bases lining up with TRBD1. V shed 1 base, J shed 0 bases, and the junction held 2 bases outside the gene matches. CDR1 and CDR2 (germline): ENHRY, SYGVKD. This CDR3 is built from 16 residues. The CDR3 region has the DNA TGTGCCATCAGTGAGTGGGACAGGGCGAGCACAGATACGCAGTATTTT. Translating gives CAISEWDRASTDTQYF.

This chain links TRBV4-1 with TRBJ1-1, with D perhaps matching TRBD1 (6 bases). This CDR3 spans 18 amino acids. The ends were cut back, 5 bases at V and 1 base at J, with 23 bases in the middle. Germline V lookup: CDR1 MGHRA, CDR2 YSYEKL. The CDR3 region is CASSYPARGGRRNTEAFF. CDR3 sequence (DNA): TGCGCCAGCAGCTACCCGGCCCGGGGGGGGCGAAGGAACACTGAAGCTTTCTTT.

The chain carries TRBV20-1 and TRBJ2-7; unclear D gene. The germline V gene encodes CDR1 DFQATT and CDR2 SNEGSKA (reference sequence). CDR3 length: 11 amino acids. Trimming pared 1 base from V and 4 bases from J, leaving 5 bases between. CDR3 bases: TGCAGTGCTAGAGCGGAATACGAGCAGTACTTC. This gives the protein CSARAEYEQYF.

V usage is TRBV18 and J usage is TRBJ1-2, with unresolved D. The V and J ends lost 3 bases and 4 bases respectively, with 12 bases between them. This CDR3 comprises 14 residues. The germline gives CDR1 KGHSH, CDR2 LQKENI. The chain's CDR3 is CASSPGSSSYGYTF. The CDR3 DNA is TGTGCCAGCTCACCGGGCAGCTCATCCTATGGCTACACCTTC.

V is TRBV5-1 and J is TRBJ2-2, with TRBD1 matching over 7 bases. With V trimmed by 4 bases and J by 1 base, 7 bases remained unmatched. The CDR3 covers 16 residues. The V gene's germline CDR1 is SGHRS and CDR2 YFSETQ. CDR3 loop: CASSKDRARNTGELFF. Written as DNA, the CDR3 is TGCGCCAGCAGCAAAGACAGGGCCCGGAACACCGGGGAGCTGTTTTTT.

V gene TRBV7-2 combines with J gene TRBJ1-1; 11 bases agree with TRBD1. Trimming at V came to 5 bases and at J to 11 bases, leaving 10 bases not matched to a gene. Germline-derived CDR1 and CDR2 are SGHTA and FQGNSA. There are 14 residues in the CDR3. The DNA for the CDR3 is TGTGCCAGCAGCCCACGGACAGGGGGCGCCGAGGCTTTCTTT. Its protein product is CASSPRTGGAEAFF.

Of note for this clone: The sample has other DNA sequences that encode this CDR3 too. The rearrangement links TRBV29-1 to TRBJ2-5, with 10 positions matching TRBD2. The length of the CDR3 is 15 residues. In germline, CDR1 is SQVTM, CDR2 ANQGSEA. The J segment lost 1 base and the V segment lost 2 bases, leaving 4 bases of the junction unmatched. CDR3 region: CSVESSGGSQETQYF. CDR3 nucleotides: TGCAGCGTTGAATCTAGCGGGGGCAGCCAAGAGACCCAGTACTTC. Full variable domain (rest looked up from reference TRBV29-1 and TRBJ2-5): SAVISQKPSRDICQRGTSLTIQCQVDSQVTMMFWYRQQPGQSLTLIATANQGSEATYESGFVIDKFPISRPNLTFSTLTVSNMSPEDSSIYLCSVESSGGSQETQYFGPGTRLLVL.

The chain combines TRBV4-1 with TRBJ2-3; no clear D. The CDR3 loop spans 15 amino acids. CDR1 and CDR2 (germline): MGHRA, YSYEKL. The V end lost 1 base, the J end lost 12 bases, and 20 bases lay between the germline ends. CDR3 in amino acids: CASSQGFLRSRVQYF. The CDR3 DNA sequence: TGCGCCAGCAGCCAAGGATTTTTAAGGAGCCGCGTCCAGTATTTT.

J is TRBJ2-7 and V is TRBV18; D is unclear. Germline CDR1 and CDR2: KGHSH and LQKENI. V was pared by 2 bases and J by 7 bases, with 12 bases between. The CDR3 totals 13 residues. The CDR3 nucleotides read TGTGCCAGCTCACCAACCCGTGACGGGGAGCAGTACTTC. It yields the protein CASSPTRDGEQYF. The complete variable domain, with remaining parts taken from reference TRBV18 and TRBJ2-7, reads NAGVMQNPRHLVRRRGQEARLRCSPMKGHSHVYWYRQLPEEGLKFMVYLQKENIIDESGMPKERFSAEFPKEGPSILRIQQVVRGDSAAYFCASSPTRDGEQYFGPGTRLTVT.

This sequence joins TRBV29-1 and TRBJ1-1; D uncertain. V dropped 7 bases and J dropped 7 bases, with 13 bases sitting between them. This CDR3 comprises 11 residues. The germline gives CDR1 SQVTM, CDR2 ANQGSEA. The CDR3 here is CSAREAREAFF. The CDR3 region has the DNA TGCAGCGCTCGTGAGGCACGTGAAGCTTTCTTT.

This chain uses TRBV5-8 with TRBJ1-2, with 9 bases that match TRBD1. CDR1 and CDR2 (germline): SGHTS, YDEGEE. The CDR3 sequence is 14 residues long. The J segment lost 9 bases and the V segment lost 4 bases, leaving 10 bases of the junction unmatched. CDR3 protein: CASSLEGQGISYTF. The CDR3 DNA reads TGTGCCAGCAGCCTGGAGGGACAGGGTATCAGCTACACCTTC. The full variable domain, with the rest looked up from reference TRBV5-8 and TRBJ1-2, is EAGVTQSPTHLIKTRGQQATLRCSPISGHTSVYWYQQALGLGLQFLLWYDEGEERNRGNFPPRFSGRQFPNYSSELNVNALELEDSALYLCASSLEGQGISYTFGSGTRLTVV.

The chain employs TRBV7-6 and TRBJ2-7; 9 bases fit TRBD1. The V segment lost 4 bases and the J segment 4 bases; nucleotides outside the gene matches: 5. The CDR3 has 14 amino acids. The V gene's germline CDR1 is SGHVS and CDR2 FNYEAQ. The chain's CDR3 is CASSSRQGDYEQYF. The DNA for the CDR3 is TGTGCCAGCAGCTCCCGACAGGGGGATTACGAGCAGTACTTC.

The rearrangement uses TRBV21-1 and TRBJ1-5. TRBV21-1 is labeled a pseudogene. This CDR3 region has 17 residues. CDR3 coding DNA: TGTGCCAGCAGAGACCCCGGGTGGAATTTGGGCAATCAGCCCCAGCATTTT. This sequence encodes CASRDPGWNLGNQPQHF.

The J gene is TRBJ1-6, the V gene TRBV25-1, with D hard to call. CDR3 size: 15 residues. V was cut by 3 bases and J by 7 bases, with 13 bases left in between. In germline, CDR1 is MGHDK, CDR2 SYGVNS. CDR3 in DNA: TGTGCCAGCAGTGACCCCGACACGGGAAATTCACCCCTCCACTTT. Its protein product is CASSDPDTGNSPLHF.

This chain links TRBV5-6 with TRBJ1-2, with D unclear. The V gene lost 3 bases and the J gene lost 4 bases, with 10 bases spanning the gap. Germline CDR1 SGHDT, CDR2 YYEEEE. This CDR3 is built from 13 residues. CDR3 in DNA: TGTGCCAGCAGCTCGACGGTGTTCTATGGCTACACCTTC. Its translation is CASSSTVFYGYTF.

The V and J genes are TRBV19 and TRBJ1-6; TRBD1 is a possible D gene (5 bases). Per the germline V gene, CDR1 is LNHDA and CDR2 is SQIVND (reference sequence). Trimming pared 3 bases from V and 3 bases from J, leaving 9 bases between. The CDR3 is made up of 15 amino acids. This chain's CDR3 is CASSIGAVYNSPLHF. The CDR3 DNA reads TGTGCCAGTAGTATCGGGGCCGTCTATAATTCACCCCTCCACTTT.

The chain carries TRBV27 and TRBJ1-5, with D maybe TRBD1 (5 bases). The CDR3 runs to 15 residues. Germline CDR1 is MNHEY and CDR2 is SMNVEV (reference sequence). V lost 2 bases and J 6 bases, leaving 14 bases between the germline ends. CDR3 loop: CASSLMWGLGQPQHF. DNA for the CDR3: TGTGCCAGCAGTTTAATGTGGGGGTTAGGTCAGCCCCAGCATTTT.